Here is one TCR beta chain with its context. Its antigen is not known. Only in-frame clones appear in the TCRdb table, and some are missing; sequencing was by immunoSEQ multiplex PCR. The data show some 160,000 clones, with around 92% seen just once and about 0.9% held by the top ten. This sample was included in a study of T cell responses to AZD1222 COVID-19 vaccine. Findings and caveats of the study: Samples come after the peak T cell response, not at day 14.

The germline V and J ends were trimmed by 5 bases and 3 bases, with 14 bases remaining between them. The CDR3 contains 15 residues. Germline-derived CDR1 and CDR2 are MDHEN and SYDVKM. V and J are TRBV28 and TRBJ1-3; D is uncertain. The TCR was taken from an adult in good health. The source was peripheral blood, collected on day 0 of AZD1222 vaccination. CDR3 amino acids: CASSHQKSRGNTIYF. DNA of the CDR3: TGTGCCAGCAGTCATCAGAAAAGCCGTGGAAACACCATATATTTT.